This T cell receptor (delta chain) was profiled in a study of γδ T cells in repeated Plasmodium falciparum infection. On the study more broadly: Donors had four controlled P. falciparum NF54 infections over roughly 640 days.

This CDR3 has 17 amino acids. The germline gives CDR1 GEAIGNYY, CDR2 EKD. TCRdb re-called clones from the multiplex PCR reads via CATT. The table has around 82,000 delta-chain clones, 1.4% to 1.5% seen once. Bulk repertoires came from Vgamma9/Vdelta2+ or Vdelta2-negative gammadelta T cells flow-sorted from PBMC. This clone occurred a few times. This sequence is one base from a far larger clone and is likely a read error. Other DNA sequences in the sample encode the same CDR3. The sample taken for sequencing was gamma-delta T cells from blood. This receptor was identified in a pool of human donors (malaria-infected and uninfected, not separated). V is TRDV2 and J is TRDJ1; 9 nucleotides match TRDD3. CDR3 sequence reads: CACDPSRTGGYPDKLIF. The CDR3 DNA sequence: TGTGCCTGTGACCCATCACGCACGGGGGGATACCCCGATAAACTCATCTTC.